This record concerns one T cell receptor (beta chain) sequence. Through a sample-barcoded 5' primer and a J-beta primer mix, a second PCR was run for roughly 7 to 11 cycles. Each CDR3 protein gets one entry after TCRdb re-called the 5' RACE reads with MiXCR. The sample lists about 680,000 distinct CDR3 sequences, more than 40% occurring once. This record comes from a study of blood T cells in healthy people across ages. The V end lost 2 bases, the J end lost 11 bases, and 19 bases lay between the germline ends. The CDR3 contains 14 residues. CDR1 and CDR2 from the germline V gene are SGHRS and YFSETQ.

Input material: blood. The V gene is TRBV5-1, the J gene TRBJ2-5; the D gene could be TRBD1 or TRBD2 (5 bases each). This receptor was obtained from an older woman in good health. CDR3 protein: CASSLRGEGNEQYF. CDR3 DNA: TGCGCCAGCAGCTTACGGGGAGAGGGGAATGAGCAGTACTTC.